Here is one TCR beta chain with its context. Profiled with immunoSEQ multiplex PCR; TCRdb holds only in-frame clones, not every one. The sample records under 100,000 clones, roughly four fifths being singletons. This entry comes from a study of blood T cell repertoires in COVID-19. Germline V gene lookup returns CDR1 MNHEY and CDR2 SMNVEV (reference sequence). Trimming cost V 8 bases and J 7 bases; bases outside gene matches: 11. The CDR3 is 14 residues long. This receptor was obtained from a man aged 55 to 70 with acute or convalescent COVID-19. The gene calls are TRBV27 and TRBJ1-2; 9 nucleotides line up with TRBD1. The specimen sequenced was peripheral blood. This CDR3 reads CASGDTGGSSGYTF. The DNA for the CDR3 is TGTGCCAGCGGGGATACAGGGGGCTCTTCTGGCTACACCTTC.